This T cell receptor (beta chain) emerged from a study of regulatory T cells in long-lasting Graves disease. Time point of the sample: newly diagnosed GD, antithyroid drugs for less than 3 months. Generation of the TCR library employed RNA extracted from PBMCs. Patients met American Thyroid Association criteria for Graves' disease. Assembly of TCR beta libraries relied on iRepertoire HTBI primers together with Arm-PCR of CDR3 regions. TCRdb recomputed calls from the multiplex PCR reads with MiXCR, one row per CDR3 protein. The table includes about 400,000 distinct CDR3 sequences, 15% detected once. The CDR3 runs to 14 residues. Germline V gives CDR1 SNHLY, CDR2 FYNNEI. Trimming took 8 bases from V and 5 from J, leaving 15 bases between them. This clonotype was recorded at least ten times. These data were also reused for a study on T cells in Graves' hyperthyroidism and ophthalmopathy.

J is TRBJ1-4 and V is TRBV2; no definite D call. This sample comprised peripheral blood mononuclear cells (PBMCs), obtained at new diagnosis, from a patient treated with antithyroid drugs. This sequence originates from a woman aged 40 to 50 with Graves disease. CDR3 loop: CASGPGSRNEKLFF. The DNA for the CDR3 is TGTGCCAGCGGCCCCGGGAGCAGAAATGAAAAACTGTTTTTT.